Listed below are T cell receptor beta chains from one sample, sequenced in a study of T cell responses to AZD1222 COVID-19 vaccine. Sequenced by immunoSEQ multiplex PCR; TCRdb stores in-frame clones only, minus some. The sample has 150,000 or so clones, 90% to 95% seen once. The sample in question was peripheral blood, obtained 28 days after the second AZD1222 dose. The receptors were gathered from an adult who received the AZD1222 COVID-19 vaccine. Both conserved end residues are part of each CDR3. The order of the fields is D gene, J gene, V gene, clone size, CDR3 DNA, CDR3 protein. A D gene is named only where the DNA matches it firmly. Some rows have no size entry. The others give once, few or many, or a class for an expanded clone.

D gene: NA; J gene: TRBJ1-2; V gene: TRBV7-2; clone size: NA; CDR3 DNA: TGTGCCAGCAGCTTAGTTTTCGAAACCCGCTACACCTTC; CDR3 protein: CASSLVFETRYTF
D gene: TRBD1; J gene: TRBJ2-7; V gene: TRBV6-2/TRBV6-3; clone size: NA; CDR3 DNA: TGTGCCAGCAGTTACGGACAGGGGCTTTCCGAGCAGTACTTC; CDR3 protein: CASSYGQGLSEQYF
D gene: TRBD1; J gene: TRBJ1-1; V gene: TRBV9; clone size: NA; CDR3 DNA: TGTGCCAGCCATCCCGGACAGGGAAGGGACACTGAAGCTTTCTTT; CDR3 protein: CASHPGQGRDTEAFF
D gene: NA; J gene: TRBJ2-5; V gene: TRBV5-1; clone size: NA; CDR3 DNA: TGCGCCAGCAGCCTTGGGGGACCGAGGGCCCACCAAGAGACCCAGTACTTC; CDR3 protein: CASSLGGPRAHQETQYF
D gene: TRBD2; J gene: TRBJ2-5; V gene: TRBV27; clone size: NA; CDR3 DNA: TGTGCCAGCAGTTTAAGGCGGGAGGGCCTCGGGGAGACCCAGTACTTC; CDR3 protein: CASSLRREGLGETQYF
D gene: NA; J gene: TRBJ2-3; V gene: TRBV3-1/TRBV3-2; clone size: NA; CDR3 DNA: TGTGCCAGCAGCCAGGAATTGGACTCTACTGGGTATTTT; CDR3 protein: CASSQELDSTGYF
D gene: NA; J gene: TRBJ1-6; V gene: TRBV7-2; clone size: NA; CDR3 DNA: TGTGCCAGCAGTTCCCCAAATCACAATTCACCCCTCCACTTT; CDR3 protein: CASSSPNHNSPLHF
D gene: NA; J gene: TRBJ2-7; V gene: TRBV5-1; clone size: once; CDR3 DNA: TGCGCCAGCAGCTTGGTTGGTATAGGGGAAAAGCAGTACTTC; CDR3 protein: CASSLVGIGEKQYF
D gene: NA; J gene: TRBJ1-3; V gene: TRBV7-8; clone size: once; CDR3 DNA: TGTGCCAGCACCCTTTTAGGAATGGCGGGCTCTGGAAACACCATATATTTT; CDR3 protein: CASTLLGMAGSGNTIYF
D gene: TRBD2; J gene: TRBJ2-7; V gene: TRBV2; clone size: NA; CDR3 DNA: TGTGCCAGCAGTGGAGTAGCGGGAGCTGGCGGCGAGCAGTACTTC; CDR3 protein: CASSGVAGAGGEQYF
D gene: TRBD1; J gene: TRBJ2-3; V gene: TRBV6-6; clone size: NA; CDR3 DNA: TGTGCCAGCAGTCGCCCCCCCCGGGACAGGGGGGGAGATACGCAGTATTTT; CDR3 protein: CASSRPPRDRGGDTQYF
D gene: TRBD2; J gene: TRBJ2-2; V gene: TRBV5-1; clone size: NA; CDR3 DNA: TGCGCCAGCAGCTTGGCGGGGGGTGCCGGGGAGCTGTTTTTT; CDR3 protein: CASSLAGGAGELFF
D gene: NA; J gene: TRBJ2-7; V gene: TRBV27; clone size: once; CDR3 DNA: TGTGCCAGCAGTTTACGGAGAACTCCCGAGCAGTACTTC; CDR3 protein: CASSLRRTPEQYF
D gene: TRBD1; J gene: TRBJ1-2; V gene: TRBV27; clone size: NA; CDR3 DNA: TGTGCCAGCAGTCGGGGGACAGGACACTATGGCTACACCTTC; CDR3 protein: CASSRGTGHYGYTF
D gene: TRBD1; J gene: TRBJ1-3; V gene: TRBV6-6; clone size: NA; CDR3 DNA: TGTGCCAGCAGTCACCGACCTAGGGACAGGGACCTCTCTGGAAACACCATATATTTT; CDR3 protein: CASSHRPRDRDLSGNTIYF
D gene: TRBD1; J gene: TRBJ1-2; V gene: TRBV7-2; clone size: NA; CDR3 DNA: TGTGCCAGCAGCGTAGGACAGGGAGAGACAGGCTACACCTTC; CDR3 protein: CASSVGQGETGYTF
D gene: NA; J gene: TRBJ1-2; V gene: TRBV14; clone size: NA; CDR3 DNA: TGTGCCAGCAGCCCCCGGTGGGGGGGCGTTTACGGCTACACCTTC; CDR3 protein: CASSPRWGGVYGYTF
D gene: TRBD2; J gene: TRBJ2-7; V gene: TRBV10-2; clone size: NA; CDR3 DNA: TGCGCCAGCAGTAAAAGCGGGAGCCTTTACGAGCAGTACTTC; CDR3 protein: CASSKSGSLYEQYF
D gene: NA; J gene: TRBJ1-6; V gene: TRBV5-6; clone size: NA; CDR3 DNA: TGTGCCAGCAGCTTACGCTCAATGACACCGCTTAGTTCACCCCTCCACTTT; CDR3 protein: CASSLRSMTPLSSPLHF
D gene: NA; J gene: TRBJ1-5; V gene: TRBV6-1; clone size: NA; CDR3 DNA: TGTGCCAGCAGTGAAGGAAGGGGTCATCAGCCCCAGCATTTT; CDR3 protein: CASSEGRGHQPQHF
D gene: NA; J gene: TRBJ2-2; V gene: TRBV12-3/TRBV12-4; clone size: once; CDR3 DNA: TGTGCCAGCAGTTTGCGGAACACCGGGGAGCTGTTTTTT; CDR3 protein: CASSLRNTGELFF
D gene: NA; J gene: TRBJ2-7; V gene: TRBV11-2; clone size: few; CDR3 DNA: TGTGCCAGCAGCTCACCGACTCAGAAGCAGTACTTC; CDR3 protein: CASSSPTQKQYF
D gene: TRBD2; J gene: TRBJ2-7; V gene: TRBV18; clone size: NA; CDR3 DNA: TGTGCCAGCTCCCCAAGCGGGACGAGGGACTACGAGCAGTACTTC; CDR3 protein: CASSPSGTRDYEQYF
D gene: NA; J gene: TRBJ1-2; V gene: TRBV2; clone size: once; CDR3 DNA: TGTGCCAGCAGTGGACAGTATGGCTACACCTTC; CDR3 protein: CASSGQYGYTF
D gene: NA; J gene: TRBJ2-2; V gene: TRBV10-1; clone size: NA; CDR3 DNA: TGCGCCAGCGGCCAGATGGACAGCACCGGGGAGCTGTTTTTT; CDR3 protein: CASGQMDSTGELFF
D gene: NA; J gene: TRBJ1-1; V gene: TRBV15; clone size: NA; CDR3 DNA: TGTGCCACCAGCACGGGGGGGCAGGGACTCTCCCCCCTCCCTGAAGCTTTCTTT; CDR3 protein: CATSTGGQGLSPLPEAFF
D gene: NA; J gene: TRBJ2-5; V gene: TRBV21-1; clone size: NA; CDR3 DNA: TGTGCCAGCAGCAAAGAGGCTAGCGGGGGGGCGCTGCGGGAGACCCAGTACTTC; CDR3 protein: CASSKEASGGALRETQYF
D gene: NA; J gene: TRBJ1-5; V gene: TRBV15; clone size: once; CDR3 DNA: TGTGCCACCAGCACAGGGACACTTAGCAATCAGCCCCAGCATTTT; CDR3 protein: CATSTGTLSNQPQHF
D gene: NA; J gene: TRBJ2-1; V gene: TRBV27; clone size: NA; CDR3 DNA: TGTGCCAGCAGTTTATCGGGAGACAGGCCCCTATACAATGAGCAGTTCTTC; CDR3 protein: CASSLSGDRPLYNEQFF
D gene: NA; J gene: TRBJ1-5; V gene: TRBV4-3; clone size: NA; CDR3 DNA: TGCGCCAGCAGCCAAGGTACGGGGTCCCATCAGCCCCAGCATTTT; CDR3 protein: CASSQGTGSHQPQHF
D gene: NA; J gene: TRBJ2-3; V gene: TRBV6-2/TRBV6-3; clone size: NA; CDR3 DNA: TGTGCCAGCAGTTACGGGGGGCCAGATACGCAGTATTTT; CDR3 protein: CASSYGGPDTQYF
D gene: NA; J gene: TRBJ1-5; V gene: TRBV27; clone size: NA; CDR3 DNA: TGTGCCAGCAGTTTATCGAGCTACGGCAATCAGCCCCAGCATTTT; CDR3 protein: CASSLSSYGNQPQHF
D gene: TRBD1; J gene: TRBJ2-3; V gene: TRBV24-1; clone size: NA; CDR3 DNA: TGTGCCACCAGTGTGACAGGGGCCACAGATACGCAGTATTTT; CDR3 protein: CATSVTGATDTQYF
D gene: TRBD1; J gene: TRBJ2-5; V gene: TRBV6-5; clone size: NA; CDR3 DNA: TGTGCCAGCATCGGGACAGGACTCCAAGAGACCCAGTACTTC; CDR3 protein: CASIGTGLQETQYF
D gene: NA; J gene: TRBJ2-7; V gene: TRBV27; clone size: NA; CDR3 DNA: TGTGCCAGCAGTACTCGGCGCGAGCAGTACTTC; CDR3 protein: CASSTRREQYF
D gene: TRBD2; J gene: TRBJ2-1; V gene: TRBV7-6; clone size: NA; CDR3 DNA: TGTGCCAGCAGCTTAGCTACTAGCGGCGGGCGGCATGAGCAGTTCTTC; CDR3 protein: CASSLATSGGRHEQFF
D gene: NA; J gene: TRBJ1-2; V gene: TRBV2; clone size: NA; CDR3 DNA: TGTGCCAGCAGTGATGGGTTGGGACCCTACACCTTC; CDR3 protein: CASSDGLGPYTF
D gene: NA; J gene: TRBJ1-2; V gene: TRBV3-1/TRBV3-2; clone size: once; CDR3 DNA: TGTGCCAGCAGCCATATAACAAGGGGAGGTAATTTCGGCTATGGCTACACCTTC; CDR3 protein: CASSHITRGGNFGYGYTF
D gene: NA; J gene: TRBJ1-2; V gene: TRBV7-2; clone size: NA; CDR3 DNA: TGTGCCAGCAGCTTAGACTCCGGACGTAGGGGTTTGTCTGGCTACACCTTC; CDR3 protein: CASSLDSGRRGLSGYTF
D gene: NA; J gene: TRBJ2-1; V gene: TRBV6-4; clone size: once; CDR3 DNA: TGTGCCAGCAGTGAAACCGACAGGCCTATTCCCTACAATGAGCAGTTCTTC; CDR3 protein: CASSETDRPIPYNEQFF
D gene: TRBD1; J gene: TRBJ1-3; V gene: TRBV6-6; clone size: NA; CDR3 DNA: TGTGCCAGCAAGGACAGGGCTGGCGGAAACACCATATATTTT; CDR3 protein: CASKDRAGGNTIYF
D gene: NA; J gene: TRBJ1-2; V gene: TRBV5-6; clone size: NA; CDR3 DNA: TGTGCCAGCAGCCCGTCCAGGGTTGGCTACACCTTC; CDR3 protein: CASSPSRVGYTF
D gene: NA; J gene: TRBJ2-3; V gene: TRBV21-1; clone size: NA; CDR3 DNA: TGTGCCAGCAGCAAAAGGAGGGGGGGTCCGATCACAAGCACAGATACGCAGTATTTT; CDR3 protein: CASSKRRGGPITSTDTQYF
D gene: TRBD1; J gene: TRBJ2-1; V gene: TRBV7-6; clone size: NA; CDR3 DNA: TGTGCCAGCAGCTTAGGTCGGGGACAGGGGGACAATGAGCAGTTCTTC; CDR3 protein: CASSLGRGQGDNEQFF
D gene: TRBD1; J gene: TRBJ2-3; V gene: TRBV20-1; clone size: NA; CDR3 DNA: TGCAGTGCTAGTTTGGGGGCAGGGGGTACAGATACGCAGTATTTT; CDR3 protein: CSASLGAGGTDTQYF
D gene: NA; J gene: TRBJ2-3; V gene: TRBV3-1/TRBV3-2; clone size: NA; CDR3 DNA: TGTGCCAGCAGCCAAGTGCGGGGAAGCACAGATACGCAGTATTTT; CDR3 protein: CASSQVRGSTDTQYF
D gene: NA; J gene: TRBJ1-5; V gene: TRBV4-2; clone size: NA; CDR3 DNA: TGTGCCAGCAGCCAAGCACAGCCTACTCAGCCCCAGCATTTT; CDR3 protein: CASSQAQPTQPQHF
D gene: TRBD1; J gene: TRBJ1-2; V gene: TRBV6-1; clone size: NA; CDR3 DNA: TGTGCCAGCAGTGACAACCAGGGGGTCGGTGGCTACACCTTC; CDR3 protein: CASSDNQGVGGYTF
D gene: TRBD1; J gene: TRBJ1-2; V gene: TRBV3-1/TRBV3-2; clone size: NA; CDR3 DNA: TGTGCCAGCAGCACCGCGAAGGGGGCAAGGGACTATGGCTACACCTTC; CDR3 protein: CASSTAKGARDYGYTF
D gene: NA; J gene: TRBJ2-2; V gene: TRBV7-3; clone size: NA; CDR3 DNA: TGTGCCAGCAGTCGGACCTTCACCGGGGAGCTGTTTTTT; CDR3 protein: CASSRTFTGELFF
D gene: NA; J gene: TRBJ1-4; V gene: TRBV24-1; clone size: NA; CDR3 DNA: TGTGCCACCAGTGATTCCGGGGTTGGGACTAATGAAAAACTGTTTTTT; CDR3 protein: CATSDSGVGTNEKLFF
D gene: NA; J gene: TRBJ2-7; V gene: TRBV11-3; clone size: NA; CDR3 DNA: TGTGCCAGCAGCCCAAACGGACAATACGAGCAGTACTTC; CDR3 protein: CASSPNGQYEQYF
D gene: NA; J gene: TRBJ2-7; V gene: TRBV19; clone size: NA; CDR3 DNA: TGTGCCAGTAGTATAGCCTACACCCGGGGCGAGCAGTACTTC; CDR3 protein: CASSIAYTRGEQYF